Included here is one T cell receptor beta chain sequence, with context. These data originate in a study of blood T cells in healthy people across ages. The use of a sample-barcoded 5' primer and a J-beta primer mix characterized a second PCR of about 7 to 12 cycles. In TCRdb, the 5' RACE reads were re-called with MiXCR into one record per CDR3 protein. The sample records about 2 million distinct CDR3 sequences, roughly 50% being singletons. Germline assignment: CDR1 SGHDT and CDR2 YYEEEE. V was clipped by 2 bases and J by 4 bases; unmatched bases: 9. The CDR3 has 16 residues. Those donating, healthy Caucasian individuals from Russia, were aged roughly 6 to 100.

This TCR was sampled from a woman in her thirties or forties in good health. The sample comprised blood. This chain joins TRBV5-6 and TRBJ2-5, with 9 bases lining up with TRBD1. The CDR3 reads CASSFPGTGFVETQYF. CDR3 DNA: TGTGCCAGCAGCTTTCCAGGGACAGGGTTTGTAGAGACCCAGTACTTC.